A selection of T cell receptor beta chains follows, all from one sample in a study of control samples from healthy donors and cancer patients. TCRdb keeps only in-frame clones here, not all; method: immunoSEQ multiplex PCR. Of 150,000 to 200,000 clones listed, about nine tenths are singletons. The sequenced material came from blood. The source of these receptors is a woman aged 40 to 49 in good health. Each CDR3 is given with its conserved first and last residue. A row's size may be missing; if present it is once, few, many or a size class.

>TRBJ2-5|TRBV18|once
CASSPTAGQETQYF
>TRBJ2-7|TRBV7-9|.
CAASPQDSAYEQYF
>TRBJ2-7|TRBV6-2/TRBV6-3|.
CASSYGDEQYF
>TRBJ2-3|TRBV2|.
CASSIGTPDDTQYF
>TRBJ1-4|TRBV5-1|once
CASCQGQGEKLFF
>TRBJ2-3|TRBV3-1/TRBV3-2|once
CASSQVKRGAMTDTQYF
>TRBJ2-2|TRBV5-1|.
CASSKGNTGELFF
>TRBJ1-3|TRBV18|once
CASSPRLSKENTIYF
>TRBJ1-6|TRBV10-1|few
CASSESGSPLHF
>TRBJ1-5|TRBV6-6|.
CASSWDNNQPQHF
>TRBJ2-7|TRBV19|.
CASSIDRTGFYEQYF
>TRBJ1-5|TRBV5-5|.
CASSWAGLTSDQPQHF
>TRBJ2-5|TRBV13|.
CASSLVRGAETQYF
>TRBJ2-5|TRBV11-3|.
CASSLVREGGAQETQYF
>TRBJ1-2|TRBV10-2|.
CASSEWSGYTF
>TRBJ2-3|TRBV7-7|.
CASSLDSSTDTQYF
>TRBJ2-1|TRBV19|.
CASSSPGLPTNNEQFF
>TRBJ1-1|TRBV5-6|.
CASSPGQGIWTEAFF
>TRBJ2-7|TRBV6-2/TRBV6-3|.
CASSFLGQNYEQYF
>TRBJ1-4|TRBV5-4|.
CASSFASLPDSVFF
>TRBJ1-1|TRBV6-4|.
CASTRSPGTGGRAFF
>TRBJ1-2|TRBV5-4|.
CASSLVSSGGSYTF
>TRBJ1-4|TRBV27|once
CASSVTVRGEKLFF
>TRBJ2-1|TRBV5-4|.
CASSLTGGADEQFF
>TRBJ2-2|TRBV12-3/TRBV12-4|.
CASSLLGAGELFF
>TRBJ1-5|TRBV5-1|.
CASSTGTGTGQPQHF
>TRBJ2-5|TRBV5-1|once
CASSGTSGGRETQYF
>TRBJ2-2|TRBV18|.
CASLTGTENTGELFF
>TRBJ1-5|TRBV5-5|.
CASSLEGAGDQPQHF
>TRBJ2-2|TRBV19|.
CASSIVSGRGSNGELFF
>TRBJ2-3|TRBV10-3|.
CAIRLGLLGTDTQYF
>TRBJ2-2|TRBV11-3|.
CASSSDTGELFF
>TRBJ1-3|TRBV9|.
CASSVESGGGGNTIYF
>TRBJ1-2|TRBV10-3|.
CAISDPREADGYTF
>TRBJ2-3|TRBV27|once
CASSLSNIYTDTQYF
>TRBJ1-4|TRBV20-1|.
CSASRQEGTNEKLFF
>TRBJ1-2|TRBV10-3|.
CAISGWGQANYGYTF
>TRBJ1-2|TRBV6-4|.
CASSDSDRGYGYTF
>TRBJ2-7|TRBV7-9|.
CASSLGLAGASEQYF
>TRBJ1-6|TRBV7-8|.
CASSLGGRGLGNSPLHF
>TRBJ1-2|TRBV7-9|many
CASSRDLYGYTF
>TRBJ2-7|TRBV7-9|.
CASRSGGYEQYF
>TRBJ2-1|TRBV11-3|.
CASSLNRGQPKGVEQFF
>TRBJ1-1|TRBV5-1|.
CASSLAIITGGTEAFF
>TRBJ2-5|TRBV7-8|.
CASSPRTSGGWTQYF
>TRBJ1-5|TRBV7-7|.
CAEAGYPSNQPQHF
>TRBJ1-3|TRBV4-1|few
CASSQGGAVGQVLSGNTIYF
>TRBJ2-2|TRBV19|.
CASSSGSNTGELFF
>TRBJ1-2|TRBV5-6|.
CASSRGAGANYGYTF
>TRBJ2-7|TRBV9|.
CASSDTGVEQYF